The T cell receptor beta chain under discussion was sequenced for a study of shared clonotypes between healthy human individuals. The authors divided CD4+ cells into CD45RA+ naive and CD45RA-negative memory subsets. Some clones are missing from TCRdb's copy, which holds only in-frame ones; the method was immunoSEQ multiplex PCR. The sample holds 1.6 million or so clones, 95% to 97% seen once. Germline V gene data show CDR1 as SGHAT and CDR2 as FQNNGV. V shed 1 base and J shed 6 bases, with 13 bases lying between them. The CDR3 loop spans 14 amino acids. The specimen sequenced was naive CD4+ T cells sorted from blood. Subset in this sample: CD45RA+ positively selected. The sequence was collected from a young man in good health. The V call is TRBV11-2, the J call TRBJ2-7; D remains unclear. CDR3 sequence (DNA): TGTGCCAGCAGCTTAGGCAGTTCTTTGGGCGAGCAGTACTTC. Translation gives CASSLGSSLGEQYF. Together with reference TRBV11-2 and TRBJ2-7, the CDR3 gives the full variable domain: EAGVAQSPRYKIIEKRQSVAFWCNPISGHATLYWYQQILGQGPKLLIQFQNNGVVDDSQLPKDRFSAERLKGVDSTLKIQPAKLEDSAVYLCASSLGSSLGEQYFGPGTRLTVT.